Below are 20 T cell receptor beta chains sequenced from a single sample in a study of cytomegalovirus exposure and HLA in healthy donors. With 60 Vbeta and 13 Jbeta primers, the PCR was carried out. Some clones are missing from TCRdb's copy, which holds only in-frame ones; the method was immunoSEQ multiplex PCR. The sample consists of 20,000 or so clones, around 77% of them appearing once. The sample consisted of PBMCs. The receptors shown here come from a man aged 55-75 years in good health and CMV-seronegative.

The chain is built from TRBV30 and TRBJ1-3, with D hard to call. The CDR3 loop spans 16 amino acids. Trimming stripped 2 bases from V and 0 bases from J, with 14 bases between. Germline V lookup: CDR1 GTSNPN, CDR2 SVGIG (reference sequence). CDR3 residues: CAWSPGRSFSGNTIYF. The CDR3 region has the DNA TGTGCCTGGAGTCCCGGGAGGTCGTTCTCTGGAAACACCATATATTTT.

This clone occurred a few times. The CDR3 is CSANRGYGYTF. The CDR3 nucleotides read TGCAGTGCTAACAGGGGATACGGCTACACCTTC. The rearrangement links TRBV20-1 to TRBJ1-2, with 7 nucleotides matching TRBD1. The germline V gene encodes CDR1 DFQATT and CDR2 SNEGSKA (reference sequence). This CDR3 is 11 amino acids long. Germline trimming cut 4 bases from V and 8 bases from J; bases unmatched to any gene: 4.

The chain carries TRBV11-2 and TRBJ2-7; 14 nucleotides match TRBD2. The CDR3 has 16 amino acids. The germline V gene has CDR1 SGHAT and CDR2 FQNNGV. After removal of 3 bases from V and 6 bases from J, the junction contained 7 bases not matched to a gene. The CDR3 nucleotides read TGTGCCAGCAGCTTCGAGGGACTAGCGGGAGTTGCCGAGCAGTACTTC. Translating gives CASSFEGLAGVAEQYF.

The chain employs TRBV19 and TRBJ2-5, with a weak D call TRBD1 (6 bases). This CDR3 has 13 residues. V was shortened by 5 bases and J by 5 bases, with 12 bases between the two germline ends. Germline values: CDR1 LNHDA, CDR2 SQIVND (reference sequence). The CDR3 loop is CASSPGQGETQYF. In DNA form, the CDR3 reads TGTGCCAGTAGTCCCGGCCAGGGGGAGACCCAGTACTTC.

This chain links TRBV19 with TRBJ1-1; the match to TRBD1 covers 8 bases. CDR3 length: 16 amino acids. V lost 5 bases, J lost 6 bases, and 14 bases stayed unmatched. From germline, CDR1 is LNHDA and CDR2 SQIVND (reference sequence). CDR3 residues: CASSLAHFYRGAEAFF. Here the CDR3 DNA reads TGTGCCAGTAGTCTTGCCCATTTTTACAGGGGGGCTGAAGCTTTCTTT. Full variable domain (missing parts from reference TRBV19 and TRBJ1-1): DGGITQSPKYLFRKEGQNVTLSCEQNLNHDAMYWYRQDPGQGLRLIYYSQIVNDFQKGDIAEGYSVSREKKESFPLTVTSAQKNPTAFYLCASSLAHFYRGAEAFFGQGTRLTVV.

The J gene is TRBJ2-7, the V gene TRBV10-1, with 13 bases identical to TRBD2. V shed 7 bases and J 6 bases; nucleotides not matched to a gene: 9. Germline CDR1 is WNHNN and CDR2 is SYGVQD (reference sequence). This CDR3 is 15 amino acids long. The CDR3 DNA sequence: TGCGCCAGCAACTTTGGGACTAGCGGGAAGGGCGAGCAGTACTTC. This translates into CASNFGTSGKGEQYF.

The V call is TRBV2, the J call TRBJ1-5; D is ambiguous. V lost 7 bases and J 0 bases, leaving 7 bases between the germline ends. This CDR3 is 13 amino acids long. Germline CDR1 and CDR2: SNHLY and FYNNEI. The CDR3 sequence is CASNRYSNQPQHF. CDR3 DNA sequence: TGTGCCAGCAACAGATATAGCAATCAGCCCCAGCATTTT.

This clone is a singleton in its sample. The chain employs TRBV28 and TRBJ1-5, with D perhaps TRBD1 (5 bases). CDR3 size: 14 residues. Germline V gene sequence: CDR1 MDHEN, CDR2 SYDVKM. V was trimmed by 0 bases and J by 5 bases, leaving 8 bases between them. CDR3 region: CASSLWSGHQPQHF. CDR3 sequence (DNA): TGTGCCAGCAGTTTATGGTCAGGGCATCAGCCCCAGCATTTT.

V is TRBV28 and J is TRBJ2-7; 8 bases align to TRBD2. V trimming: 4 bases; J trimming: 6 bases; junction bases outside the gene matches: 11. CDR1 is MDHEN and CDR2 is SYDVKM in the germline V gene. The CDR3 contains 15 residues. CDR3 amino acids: CASSSPGLGAGEQYF. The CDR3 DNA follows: TGTGCCAGCAGTTCTCCGGGACTAGGCGCGGGCGAGCAGTACTTC.

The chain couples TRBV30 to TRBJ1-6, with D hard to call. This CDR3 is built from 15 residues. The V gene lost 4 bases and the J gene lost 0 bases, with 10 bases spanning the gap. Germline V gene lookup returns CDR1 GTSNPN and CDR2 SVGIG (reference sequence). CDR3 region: CAWNMVSSYNSPLHF. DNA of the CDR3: TGTGCCTGGAATATGGTCAGCTCCTATAATTCACCCCTCCACTTT.

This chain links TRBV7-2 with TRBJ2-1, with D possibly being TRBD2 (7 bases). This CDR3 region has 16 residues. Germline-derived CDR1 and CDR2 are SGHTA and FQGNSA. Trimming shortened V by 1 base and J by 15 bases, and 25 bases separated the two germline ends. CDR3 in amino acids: CASSLVGGSGSQGRFF. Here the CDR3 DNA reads TGTGCCAGCAGCTTAGTTGGGGGTAGCGGGTCACAGGGTCGGTTCTTC.

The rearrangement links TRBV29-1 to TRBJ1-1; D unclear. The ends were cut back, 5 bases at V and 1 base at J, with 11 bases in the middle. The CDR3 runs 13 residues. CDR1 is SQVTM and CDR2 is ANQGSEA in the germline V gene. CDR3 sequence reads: CSVLSRGNTEAFF. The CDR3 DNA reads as TGCAGCGTTCTCTCCCGGGGGAACACTGAAGCTTTCTTT.

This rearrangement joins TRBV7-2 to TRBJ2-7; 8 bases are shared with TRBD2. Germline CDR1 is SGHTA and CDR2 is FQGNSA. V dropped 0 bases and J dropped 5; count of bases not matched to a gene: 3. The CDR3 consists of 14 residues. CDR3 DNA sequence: TGTGCCAGCAGCTTAGCAGCGGGAGCCAACGAGCAGTACTTC. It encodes CASSLAAGANEQYF.

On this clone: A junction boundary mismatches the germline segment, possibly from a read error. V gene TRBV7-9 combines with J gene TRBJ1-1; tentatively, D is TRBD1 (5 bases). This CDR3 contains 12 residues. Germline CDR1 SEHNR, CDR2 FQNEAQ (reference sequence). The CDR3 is CSSSKRDCEAFF. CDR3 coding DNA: TGTTCCAGCAGCAAGCGGGACTGCGAAGCTTTCTTT.

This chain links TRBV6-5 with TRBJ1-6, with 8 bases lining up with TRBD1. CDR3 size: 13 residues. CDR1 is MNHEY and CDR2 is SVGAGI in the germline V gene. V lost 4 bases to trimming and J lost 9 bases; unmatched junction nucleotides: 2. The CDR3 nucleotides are TGTGCCAGCAGTTGGACAGGGAGTTCACCCCTCCACTTT. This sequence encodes CASSWTGSSPLHF.

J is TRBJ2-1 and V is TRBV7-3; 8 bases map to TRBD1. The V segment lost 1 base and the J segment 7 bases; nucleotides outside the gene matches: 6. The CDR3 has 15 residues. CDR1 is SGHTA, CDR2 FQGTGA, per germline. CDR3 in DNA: TGTGCCAGCAGCTTAAGGACAGGGAGTAGGAATGAGCAGTTCTTC. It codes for CASSLRTGSRNEQFF.

In DNA, the CDR3 is TGTGCCAGCAGTTTCGAGGCAACTAATGAAAAACTGTTTTTT. It codes for CASSFEATNEKLFF. The rearrangement links TRBV6-5 to TRBJ1-4; no clear D. Germline V gene sequence: CDR1 MNHEY, CDR2 SVGAGI. With 4 bases removed from V and 0 bases from J, the gap between germline ends came to 6 bases. The CDR3 runs 14 residues.

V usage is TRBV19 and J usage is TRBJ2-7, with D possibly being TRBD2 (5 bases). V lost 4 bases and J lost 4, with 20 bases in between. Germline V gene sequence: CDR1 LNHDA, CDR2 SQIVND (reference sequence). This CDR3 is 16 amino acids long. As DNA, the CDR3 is TGTGCCAGTAGTAGGTTGAGTCCTCGAGGGATTTACGAGCAGTACTTC. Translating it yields CASSRLSPRGIYEQYF.

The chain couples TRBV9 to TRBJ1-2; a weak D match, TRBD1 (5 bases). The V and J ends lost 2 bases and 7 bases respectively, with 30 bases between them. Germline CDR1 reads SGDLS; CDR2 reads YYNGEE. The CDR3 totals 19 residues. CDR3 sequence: CASSVLFRARKRTPAGYTF. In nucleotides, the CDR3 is TGTGCCAGCAGCGTTCTTTTCAGGGCCAGAAAACGGACCCCGGCTGGCTACACCTTC.

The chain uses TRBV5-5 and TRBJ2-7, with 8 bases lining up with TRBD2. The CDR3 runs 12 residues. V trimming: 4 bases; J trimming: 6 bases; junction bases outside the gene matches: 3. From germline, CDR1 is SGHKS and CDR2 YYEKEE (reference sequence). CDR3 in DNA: TGTGCCAGCAGCCCGGGGGGGAGCGAGCAGTACTTC. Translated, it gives CASSPGGSEQYF.